Included here is one T cell receptor beta chain sequence, with context. The data are from a study of blood T cell repertoires in COVID-19. Sequencing used immunoSEQ multiplex PCR; TCRdb keeps in-frame clones, though not all of them. The table has approximately 500,000 clones, approximately 90% seen once. Deletions cut 0 bases from V and 0 bases from J, with 10 bases between. Germline-derived CDR1 and CDR2 are SGDLS and YYNGEE. The CDR3 runs to 16 residues. V and J are TRBV9 and TRBJ2-1; perhaps TRBD1 as D (6 bases). The receptor was isolated from a woman between 35 and 50 years old who had recovered from COVID-19. What was sequenced was PBMCs or T cells enriched from blood (not recorded which). CDR3 in DNA: TGTGCCAGCAGCGTAGTTGGACAGAGCTCCTACAATGAGCAGTTCTTC. This sequence encodes CASSVVGQSSYNEQFF.